This passage covers 18 T cell receptor beta chains from one sample sequenced in a study of molecular identifiers for immune sequencing clone quantification. A single record per CDR3 protein comes from TCRdb applying MiXCR to the PCR reads. The sample has about 320,000 distinct CDR3 sequences, roughly 23% seen once. Sequenced input: naive CD8+ T cells from blood, with Jurkat cell RNA spiked in. Stated subset: FACS-sorted CD8+CD4-CCR7+CD45RA+ naive T cells. These receptors were collected from a human donor in good health. Some libraries in this study had Jurkat cell RNA spiked in.

This clonotype has at least ten counts. This chain joins TRBV2 and TRBJ2-7, with 9 bases lining up with TRBD2. The trim removed 3 bases at V and 7 bases at J, leaving 7 bases unmatched. From germline, CDR1 is SNHLY and CDR2 FYNNEI. This CDR3 spans 14 amino acids. DNA for the CDR3: TGTGCCAGCAGTGAGATTAGCGGGAGCCGGGAGCAGTACTTC. It translates to CASSEISGSREQYF.

Details on this clonotype: A much larger clone differs by one base, so this may be a read error. Here the CDR3 DNA reads TGTGCCGGCAGCCCGGGACTAGACACCGGGGAGCTGTTTTTT. Translating it yields CAGSPGLDTGELFF. The chain joins TRBV28 to TRBJ2-2; 8 bases line up with TRBD2. Germline CDR1 MDHEN, CDR2 SYDVKM. This CDR3 spans 14 amino acids. The variable domain in full, with the rest retrieved from reference TRBV28 and TRBJ2-2, is DVKVTQSSRYLVKRTGEKVFLECVQDMDHENMFWYRQDPGLGLRLIYFSYDVKMKEKGDIPEGYSVSREKKERFSLILESASTNQTSMYLCAGSPGLDTGELFFGEGSRLTVL.

The sample holds a few counts of this clonotype. This sequence joins TRBV2 and TRBJ1-5, with TRBD1 identical over 8 bases. The CDR3 spans 15 residues. J gave up 1 base and V 6 bases, and 5 bases lay outside the gene matches. Germline values: CDR1 SNHLY, CDR2 FYNNEI. In DNA form, the CDR3 reads TGTGCCAGCAGCATAGACAGGGGCAGCAATCAGCCCCAGCATTTT. Its translation: CASSIDRGSNQPQHF.

This clonotype was observed many times. This chain links TRBV14 with TRBJ2-7, with D possibly matching TRBD1 (6 bases). V lost 2 bases to trimming and J lost 0 bases, with 11 bases between them. This CDR3 is 15 amino acids long. The germline CDR1 and CDR2 sequences are SGHDN and FVKESK. Here the CDR3 reads CASSQFTGPSYEQYF. CDR3 bases: TGTGCCAGCAGCCAATTTACAGGGCCCTCCTACGAGCAGTACTTC.

About this clonotype: Since a much larger clone is just one base distant, this may be a read error. V usage is TRBV4-1 and J usage is TRBJ1-1; D is unclear. V gave up 4 bases and J gave up 1 base, with 13 bases separating them. This CDR3 is 15 amino acids long. Looked up from germline, CDR1 is MGHRA and CDR2 is YSYEKL. CDR3 loop: CASSLLQSRNTEAFF. CDR3 nucleotides: TGCGCCAGCAGCCTCCTTCAGAGTCGGAACACTGAAGCTTTCTTT.

Ten or more counts support this clonotype. The gene calls are TRBV29-1 and TRBJ2-6; perhaps TRBD1 as D (5 bases). Trimming took off 4 bases at V and 1 base at J, with 8 bases between the two ends. CDR3 length: 14 residues. Per germline, CDR1 SQVTM and CDR2 ANQGSEA. CDR3 in amino acids: CSVVGASGANVLTF. CDR3 DNA sequence: TGCAGCGTTGTTGGGGCGTCTGGGGCCAACGTCCTGACTTTC. The full variable domain, its missing parts supplied by reference TRBV29-1 and TRBJ2-6, is SAVISQKPSRDICQRGTSLTIQCQVDSQVTMMFWYRQQPGQSLTLIATANQGSEATYESGFVIDKFPISRPNLTFSTLTVSNMSPEDSSIYLCSVVGASGANVLTFGAGSRLTVL.

This clonotype was picked up many times. The chain carries TRBV5-1 and TRBJ2-7; D remains unclear. The CDR3 has 15 residues. The V end lost 0 bases, the J end lost 3 bases, and 13 bases lay between the germline ends. Germline CDR1 SGHRS, CDR2 YFSETQ. The CDR3 nucleotides read TGCGCCAGCAGCTTGGCTCCAGGAACCGACTACGAGCAGTACTTC. It is translated as CASSLAPGTDYEQYF.

Remarks on this clonotype: A much more abundant neighbour one base away suggests this may be a read error. The J gene is TRBJ2-4, the V gene TRBV19; no clear D. Germline CDR1 reads LNHDA; CDR2 reads SQIVND (reference sequence). This CDR3 is built from 12 residues. Trimming removed 11 bases at V and 3 bases at J, with 11 bases between. This CDR3 reads CAGKADKNIQYF. The CDR3 DNA reads as TGTGCCGGTAAGGCGGACAAAAACATTCAGTACTTC.

This clonotype came up many times. The rearrangement joins TRBV29-1 to TRBJ2-5; 12 positions match TRBD1. The V and J ends lost 6 bases and 7 bases, in that order; junction bases with no gene match: 9. The length of the CDR3 is 14 residues. Germline CDR1 and CDR2: SQVTM and ANQGSEA. The CDR3 DNA reads TGCAGCGTATCTTTACCGGGACAGGGGGCGACCCAGTACTTC. Translated: CSVSLPGQGATQYF.

In the case of this clonotype: A much bigger clone sits one base away, suggesting this may be a read error. V usage is TRBV5-1 and J usage is TRBJ2-3; perhaps TRBD2 as D (6 bases). Trimming removed 7 bases at V and 2 bases at J, with 14 bases between. The CDR3 spans 14 residues. The germline CDR1 and CDR2 sequences are SGHRS and YFSETQ. The CDR3 DNA reads TGCGCCAGCGGCCTGCTAGCGTTCACAGATACGCAGTATTTT. Translated: CASGLLAFTDTQYF.

This clonotype came up many times. This chain connects TRBV4-3 to TRBJ1-2, with a tentative D call TRBD1 (5 bases). Germline-derived CDR1 and CDR2 are LGHNA and YSLEER. Trimming pared 0 bases from V and 4 bases from J, leaving 9 bases between. The CDR3 length is 14 residues. The CDR3 region has the DNA TGCGCCAGCAGCCAAGAGGGCAGGGCCTATGGCTACACCTTC. Residues: CASSQEGRAYGYTF.

The chain employs TRBV7-9 and TRBJ2-7; D perhaps matches TRBD1 (5 bases). The CDR3 is 13 residues long. Germline V gene sequence: CDR1 SEHNR, CDR2 FQNEAQ (reference sequence). V dropped 3 bases and J dropped 6 bases, with 12 bases sitting between them. The CDR3 bases are TGTGCCAGCAGCTTGACAGACCCCTGCGAGCAGTACTTC. Protein product: CASSLTDPCEQYF.

This clonotype was seen a handful of times. In this CDR3 the conserved last residue, phenylalanine or tryptophan, is missing, so a read error is likely. The chain joins TRBV6-5 to TRBJ2-6; D uncertain. The germline V and J ends were trimmed by 2 bases and 0 bases, with 5 bases remaining between them. Per germline, CDR1 MNHEY and CDR2 SVGAGI. The CDR3 contains 15 residues. CDR3 nucleotide sequence: TGTGCCAGCAGTTACAGGAGCTCTGGGGCCAACGTCCTGACTCTC. Translating gives CASSYRSSGANVLTL.

The V call is TRBV24-1, the J call TRBJ2-1; D call uncertain. V gave up 5 bases and J gave up 8 bases, with 9 bases separating them. CDR1 KGHDR and CDR2 SFDVKD come from the germline V gene. The CDR3 runs 12 residues. Here the CDR3 reads CATSGTTDEQFF. The CDR3 DNA reads as TGTGCCACCAGTGGTACGACTGATGAGCAGTTCTTC.

About this clonotype itself: Lacking the conserved final phenylalanine or tryptophan, this CDR3 likely reflects a read error. The V and J genes are TRBV6-2 or TRBV6-3 and TRBJ1-6, with 7 bases aligning to TRBD1. Germline V gene data show CDR1 as MNHEY and CDR2 as SVGEGT. Losses at the gene ends were 5 bases for V and 3 bases for J; bases not matched to a gene: 1. This CDR3 spans 14 amino acids. The chain's CDR3 is CASSRDSYNSPLHL. The CDR3 nucleotides are TGTGCCAGCAGTCGGGACAGCTATAATTCACCCCTCCACCTT.

The rearrangement uses TRBV6-1 and TRBJ2-7; 7 bases are a match to TRBD1. V trimming: 6 bases; J trimming: 4 bases; junction bases outside the gene matches: 15. This CDR3 has 16 residues. CDR1 is MNHNS, CDR2 SASEGT, per germline. The CDR3 region is CASRYIWDSGIYEQYF. DNA for the CDR3: TGTGCCAGCAGATATATTTGGGACAGCGGTATTTACGAGCAGTACTTC.

The V and J genes are TRBV6-5 and TRBJ2-5; TRBD2 agrees at 10 bases. The V and J ends lost 6 bases and 4 bases, in that order; junction bases with no gene match: 11. Per the germline V gene, CDR1 is MNHEY and CDR2 is SVGAGI. This CDR3 region has 16 residues. The DNA for the CDR3 is TGTGCCAGCAGCAAGTCGGAAGCGGGGGGGGGAGAGACCCAGTACTTC. As protein: CASSKSEAGGGETQYF.

This clonotype has at least ten counts. The chain is built from TRBV6-2 or TRBV6-3 and TRBJ1-1; possible D gene TRBD1, 5 bases. CDR1 MNHEY and CDR2 SVGEGT come from the germline V gene. The V end lost 11 bases, the J end lost 5 bases, and 12 bases lay between the germline ends. CDR3 length: 11 residues. CDR3 DNA: TGTGCCGCGGGGCCAGGGACTGAAGCTTTCTTT. Translation gives CAAGPGTEAFF.